Listed below are T cell receptor beta chains from one sample, sequenced in a study of blood T cell repertoires in COVID-19. Using immunoSEQ multiplex PCR, the repertoire was profiled, and TCRdb retains in-frame clones only, with some absent. The sample yields some 230,000 clones, about 80% seen once. The sample comprised PBMCs or T cells enriched from blood (not recorded which). The receptors shown here come from a woman between 35 and 50 years old with acute COVID-19. Both conserved end residues are part of each CDR3. D genes are given only for firm matches. Clone size, where shown, is once, few, many, or a class for clones that have expanded.

clone_size: few; d_call: .; j_call: TRBJ2-3; v_call: TRBV29-1; cdr3_nt: TGCAGCGTTGGAAGGGCAGGGACAGATACGCAGTATTTT; cdr3_aa: CSVGRAGTDTQYF
clone_size: once; d_call: TRBD1; j_call: TRBJ1-6; v_call: TRBV4-1; cdr3_nt: TGCGCCAGCAGCCAACGGACCGGGACAGGGGTTTCACCCCTCCACTTT; cdr3_aa: CASSQRTGTGVSPLHF
clone_size: .; d_call: .; j_call: TRBJ1-6; v_call: TRBV28; cdr3_nt: TGTGCCAGCGATCCGGGTTTTAATTCACCCCTCCACTTT; cdr3_aa: CASDPGFNSPLHF
clone_size: .; d_call: .; j_call: TRBJ1-1; v_call: TRBV30; cdr3_nt: TGTGCCTGGATCTCGGAGGGAAACACTGAAGCTTTCTTT; cdr3_aa: CAWISEGNTEAFF
clone_size: few; d_call: TRBD2; j_call: TRBJ2-3; v_call: TRBV7-2; cdr3_nt: TGTGCCAGCAGCCCATCCTTACTAAGCGGGAGGACAGATACGCAGTATTTT; cdr3_aa: CASSPSLLSGRTDTQYF
clone_size: few; d_call: TRBD1; j_call: TRBJ1-5; v_call: TRBV6-2/TRBV6-3; cdr3_nt: TGTGCCAGCAGTCCACCGCACAGGGGAAGTCAGCCCCAGCATTTT; cdr3_aa: CASSPPHRGSQPQHF
clone_size: .; d_call: TRBD1; j_call: TRBJ1-1; v_call: TRBV5-1; cdr3_nt: TGCGCCAGCAGCTTGGGTGGGACAGGGGGCTCGGGCACTGAAGCTTTCTTT; cdr3_aa: CASSLGGTGGSGTEAFF
clone_size: .; d_call: .; j_call: TRBJ2-6; v_call: TRBV7-2; cdr3_nt: TGTGCCAGCAGCAGGAGAGACGCCAGCGATGTCCTGACTTTC; cdr3_aa: CASSRRDASDVLTF
clone_size: .; d_call: .; j_call: TRBJ2-5; v_call: TRBV27; cdr3_nt: TGTGCCAGCAGACCGGGACACATCGGAGAGACCCAGTACTTC; cdr3_aa: CASRPGHIGETQYF
clone_size: .; d_call: TRBD2; j_call: TRBJ2-3; v_call: TRBV7-3; cdr3_nt: TGTGCCAGCAGCTTAAGACTAGCGGGACAAGATACGCAGTATTTT; cdr3_aa: CASSLRLAGQDTQYF
clone_size: .; d_call: .; j_call: TRBJ2-1; v_call: TRBV3-1/TRBV3-2; cdr3_nt: TGTGCCAGCAGCCAAACGGGGGACAATGAGCAGTTCTTC; cdr3_aa: CASSQTGDNEQFF
clone_size: .; d_call: TRBD2; j_call: TRBJ2-1; v_call: TRBV7-3; cdr3_nt: TGTGCCAGCAGCTCGCGACTAGCGGGGGGGCCTATGAATGAGCAGTTCTTC; cdr3_aa: CASSSRLAGGPMNEQFF
clone_size: .; d_call: .; j_call: TRBJ2-7; v_call: TRBV7-8; cdr3_nt: TGTGCCAGCAGCCGAGGGGCGGGGCCTTCCTACGAGCAGTACTTC; cdr3_aa: CASSRGAGPSYEQYF
clone_size: .; d_call: TRBD2; j_call: TRBJ2-3; v_call: TRBV4-1; cdr3_nt: TGCGCCAGCAGCCAAGATATTTTGGAAATCGGCGGGGGGCCGGGGGGCACAGATACGCAGTATTTT; cdr3_aa: CASSQDILEIGGGPGGTDTQYF
clone_size: .; d_call: .; j_call: TRBJ1-2; v_call: TRBV6-5; cdr3_nt: TGTGCCAGCAGTCCAAGGGGTACAAGTTATGGCTACACCTTC; cdr3_aa: CASSPRGTSYGYTF
clone_size: .; d_call: TRBD1; j_call: TRBJ1-5; v_call: TRBV27; cdr3_nt: TGTGCCAGCAACATCCGGGACAGGAAGGGTAGCAATCAGCCCCAGCATTTT; cdr3_aa: CASNIRDRKGSNQPQHF
clone_size: .; d_call: .; j_call: TRBJ1-1; v_call: TRBV5-3; cdr3_nt: TGTGCCAGAAGCTTGGATGGGAGGGTGGACACTGAAGCTTTCTTT; cdr3_aa: CARSLDGRVDTEAFF
clone_size: .; d_call: TRBD1; j_call: TRBJ1-1; v_call: TRBV5-5; cdr3_nt: TGTGCCAGCAGCTTGGTGGGACAGTCTGCCACTGAAGCTTTCTTT; cdr3_aa: CASSLVGQSATEAFF
clone_size: .; d_call: .; j_call: TRBJ1-6; v_call: TRBV4-3; cdr3_nt: TGCGCCAGCAGCCAAGACCCAAACAGTAATTCACCCCTCCACTTT; cdr3_aa: CASSQDPNSNSPLHF
clone_size: .; d_call: .; j_call: TRBJ2-5; v_call: TRBV29-1; cdr3_nt: TGCAGCGTTGCCCAGCACGGGGAGACCCAGTACTTC; cdr3_aa: CSVAQHGETQYF
clone_size: .; d_call: .; j_call: TRBJ1-1; v_call: TRBV30; cdr3_nt: TGTGCCTGGAGTGTACTCTCGGGGACTGAAGCTTTCTTT; cdr3_aa: CAWSVLSGTEAFF
clone_size: .; d_call: TRBD2; j_call: TRBJ2-1; v_call: TRBV7-8; cdr3_nt: TGTGCCAGCAGCGAAGGACTAGCGGGAAACAATGAGCAGTTCTTC; cdr3_aa: CASSEGLAGNNEQFF
clone_size: .; d_call: .; j_call: TRBJ1-2; v_call: TRBV3-1/TRBV3-2; cdr3_nt: TGTGCCAGCAGCCAACCCGTGCGTGGCGGCGGCTACACCTTC; cdr3_aa: CASSQPVRGGGYTF
clone_size: once; d_call: TRBD2; j_call: TRBJ2-5; v_call: TRBV7-2; cdr3_nt: TGTGCCAGCAGCTCCTGGAGCGGGGTTGAGACCCAGTACTTC; cdr3_aa: CASSSWSGVETQYF
clone_size: once; d_call: .; j_call: TRBJ1-1; v_call: TRBV25-1; cdr3_nt: TGTGCCAGCAGTGAGGGGAGGGGCAGTGAAGCTTTCTTT; cdr3_aa: CASSEGRGSEAFF
clone_size: .; d_call: .; j_call: TRBJ1-5; v_call: TRBV7-9; cdr3_nt: TGTGCCAGCAGCTCAGGCTCTAGGGGCGCGGGCAATCAGCCCCAGCATTTT; cdr3_aa: CASSSGSRGAGNQPQHF
clone_size: once; d_call: TRBD2; j_call: TRBJ2-5; v_call: TRBV7-9; cdr3_nt: TGTGCCAGCAGCTTCCGGGGGGGGGCTGGTGAGACCCAGTACTTC; cdr3_aa: CASSFRGGAGETQYF
clone_size: few; d_call: .; j_call: TRBJ1-1; v_call: TRBV19; cdr3_nt: TGTGCCAGTAGTGATCAAACCTCCCGGACTGAAGCTTTCTTT; cdr3_aa: CASSDQTSRTEAFF
clone_size: .; d_call: .; j_call: TRBJ2-2; v_call: TRBV24-1; cdr3_nt: TGTGCCACCACTGACTTTAACACCGGGGAGCTGTTTTTT; cdr3_aa: CATTDFNTGELFF